Listed below are T cell receptor delta chains from one sample, sequenced in a study of human gamma delta and Vdelta1 T cells. No antigen is known for these receptors. TCRdb re-identified clones in the PCR reads via CATT. In the table there are some 13,000 delta-chain clones, almost 50% of which are singletons. Sequencing used Vdelta1 gamma-delta T cells from blood grown in culture (DOT cells). Receptors were obtained from a human donor in good health. CDR3s include the opening cysteine and the closing phenylalanine or tryptophan. Fields, in order: V gene, J gene, D gene, clone size, CDR3 protein, CDR3 DNA. D genes are given only for firm matches. Part of the rows lack a size; the others show once, few, many or a class for expanded clones.

V gene: TRDV1
J gene: TRDJ1
D gene: NA
clone size: NA
CDR3 protein: CALGELPQRYTDKLIF
CDR3 DNA: TGTGCTCTTGGGGAACTGCCCCAACGGTACACCGATAAACTCATCTTT

V gene: TRDV1
J gene: TRDJ1
D gene: TRDD3
clone size: NA
CDR3 protein: CALGEFLLGDIQLIF
CDR3 DNA: TGTGCTCTTGGGGAGTTTCTTCTGGGGGATATACAACTCATCTTT

V gene: TRDV1
J gene: TRDJ1
D gene: NA
clone size: NA
CDR3 protein: CALGTSGRDITDKLIF
CDR3 DNA: TGTGCTCTTGGGACGTCGGGTCGGGACATCACCGATAAACTCATCTTT

V gene: TRDV1
J gene: TRDJ1
D gene: NA
clone size: NA
CDR3 protein: CALGDASRGSPTDKLIF
CDR3 DNA: TGTGCTCTTGGGGATGCATCGAGGGGCTCACCCACCGATAAACTCATCTTT

V gene: TRDV1
J gene: TRDJ1
D gene: TRDD3
clone size: NA
CDR3 protein: CALGELVRAGCGGPDKLIF
CDR3 DNA: TGTGCTCTTGGGGAACTTGTACGGGCCGGTTGTGGGGGACCCGATAAACTCATCTTT

V gene: TRDV1
J gene: TRDJ1
D gene: TRDD2
clone size: NA
CDR3 protein: CALEGLPTGLGAKYTDKLIF
CDR3 DNA: TGTGCTCTGGAAGGCCTTCCTACCGGGTTGGGGGCCAAGTACACCGATAAACTCATCTTT

V gene: TRDV1
J gene: TRDJ1
D gene: NA
clone size: few
CDR3 protein: CALDMFSASPGYTDKLIF
CDR3 DNA: TGTGCTCTTGATATGTTTTCCGCCTCCCCCGGGTACACCGATAAACTCATCTTT

V gene: TRDV1
J gene: TRDJ1
D gene: NA
clone size: NA
CDR3 protein: CALGEPLSNTDKLIF
CDR3 DNA: TGTGCTCTTGGGGAACCTCTCTCCAACACCGATAAACTCATCTTT

V gene: TRDV1
J gene: TRDJ1
D gene: NA
clone size: NA
CDR3 protein: CALGETPSYILGESDKLIF
CDR3 DNA: TGTGCTCTTGGGGAAACTCCTTCCTACATTCTGGGGGAGTCCGATAAACTCATCTTT

V gene: TRDV1
J gene: TRDJ1
D gene: TRDD3
clone size: few
CDR3 protein: CALGELFSGGDRGTTDKLIF
CDR3 DNA: TGTGCTCTTGGGGAACTCTTCTCCGGAGGGGATAGGGGAACTACCGATAAACTCATCTTT

V gene: TRDV1
J gene: TRDJ1
D gene: NA
clone size: NA
CDR3 protein: CALGETPPYINNTDKLIF
CDR3 DNA: TGTGCTCTTGGGGAAACCCCTCCGTATATAAATAACACCGATAAACTCATCTTT

V gene: TRDV1
J gene: TRDJ1
D gene: TRDD3
clone size: NA
CDR3 protein: CALGESSRGIVTDKLIF
CDR3 DNA: TGTGCTCTTGGGGAGTCGTCCCGGGGGATCGTCACCGATAAACTCATCTTT

V gene: TRDV1
J gene: TRDJ1
D gene: TRDD3
clone size: NA
CDR3 protein: CALGGLPRSGGDRYTDKLIF
CDR3 DNA: TGTGCTCTTGGGGGCCTTCCCCGATCTGGGGGAGACCGTTACACCGATAAACTCATCTTT

V gene: TRDV1
J gene: TRDJ1
D gene: NA
clone size: NA
CDR3 protein: CALGRGRLTDKLIF
CDR3 DNA: TGTGCTCTTGGTAGAGGGAGGCTGACCGATAAACTCATCTTT

V gene: TRDV1
J gene: TRDJ1
D gene: NA
clone size: NA
CDR3 protein: CALGEPAFLPGDRDFDKLIF
CDR3 DNA: TGTGCTCTTGGGGAACCTGCCTTCCTACCGGGGGATAGGGACTTCGATAAACTCATCTTT

V gene: TRDV1
J gene: TRDJ1
D gene: TRDD3
clone size: NA
CDR3 protein: CALGESGRPGLYWGPLDTDKLIF
CDR3 DNA: TGTGCTCTTGGGGAATCTGGACGCCCCGGATTGTACTGGGGACCTCTAGACACCGATAAACTCATCTTT

V gene: TRDV1
J gene: TRDJ1
D gene: NA
clone size: NA
CDR3 protein: CALGEGLFLTGISYTDKLIF
CDR3 DNA: TGTGCTCTTGGGGAAGGTCTCTTCCTTACTGGGATTTCTTACACCGATAAACTCATCTTT

V gene: TRDV1
J gene: TRDJ1
D gene: NA
clone size: NA
CDR3 protein: CALGGDLRDWVIF
CDR3 DNA: TGTGCTCTTGGGGGAGACCTACGGGATTGGGTCATCTTT

V gene: TRDV1
J gene: TRDJ1
D gene: TRDD3
clone size: NA
CDR3 protein: CALGERRSVELILGDTDTDKLIF
CDR3 DNA: TGTGCTCTTGGGGAACGAAGGTCTGTCGAACTTATTTTGGGGGATACGGACACCGATAAACTCATCTTT

V gene: TRDV1
J gene: TRDJ1
D gene: TRDD3
clone size: NA
CDR3 protein: CALGELYSPKYWGIILVTDKLIF
CDR3 DNA: TGTGCTCTTGGGGAACTATATTCCCCGAAGTACTGGGGGATAATACTAGTCACCGATAAACTCATCTTT

V gene: TRDV1
J gene: TRDJ1
D gene: NA
clone size: few
CDR3 protein: CALGRRPSYTLGDVSDKLIF
CDR3 DNA: TGTGCTCTTGGGCGAAGGCCTTCCTACACCCTGGGGGATGTTAGCGATAAACTCATCTTT

V gene: TRDV1
J gene: TRDJ1
D gene: TRDD3
clone size: NA
CDR3 protein: CALGEPGTGGYATDELIF
CDR3 DNA: TGTGCTCTTGGGGAACCTGGTACTGGGGGATACGCCACCGATGAACTCATCTTT